Following are 30 T cell receptor beta chains from one sample sequenced in a study of T cells in Graves' hyperthyroidism and ophthalmopathy. RNA transcripts gave rise to amplified TCR beta CDR3 regions. First-round RT-PCR of the TCR CDR3 relied on the HTBI primer set. TCRdb analysed the multiplex PCR reads with MiXCR anew, one entry per CDR3 protein. The sample holds 400,000 or so distinct CDR3 sequences; about 15% are singletons and the top ten take around 19%. Input material: blood. The receptors were gathered from a woman in her 30s with Graves' ophthalmopathy.

About this clonotype: A read error is possible here, since a much larger clone lies one base away. The chain couples TRBV27 to TRBJ2-7, with TRBD1 as a possible D gene (5 bases). Per germline, CDR1 MNHEY and CDR2 SMNVEV (reference sequence). This CDR3 has 14 residues. The CDR3 region has the DNA TGTGCCAGCAGTTCCGACTTCAGGGATTACGAGCTGTACTTC. It encodes CASSSDFRDYELYF.

This clonotype has ten or more counts. V and J are TRBV9 and TRBJ1-3, with unresolved D. Trimming shortened V by 2 bases and J by 0 bases, and 12 bases separated the two germline ends. Germline V CDR1 and CDR2: SGDLS, YYNGEE. The CDR3 extends over 16 amino acids. CDR3 protein: CASSVSGGDSGNTIYF. The CDR3, as DNA: TGTGCCAGCAGCGTCTCGGGTGGGGACTCTGGAAACACCATATATTTT. Filled out from reference TRBV9 and TRBJ1-3, the complete variable domain reads DSGVTQTPKHLITATGQRVTLRCSPRSGDLSVYWYQQSLDQGLQFLIQYYNGEERAKGNILERFSAQQFPDLHSELNLSSLELGDSALYFCASSVSGGDSGNTIYFGEGSWLTVV.

In its sample, this clonotype was seen many times. The chain uses TRBV20-1 and TRBJ1-4; 9 bases agree with TRBD1. Germline trimming cut 6 bases from V and 6 bases from J; bases unmatched to any gene: 5. This CDR3 has 13 amino acids. Germline CDR1 reads DFQATT; CDR2 reads SNEGSKA (reference sequence). Here the CDR3 reads CSATGQGHEKLFF. The CDR3 region has the DNA TGCAGTGCCACGGGACAGGGTCATGAAAAACTGTTTTTT.

This clonotype was seen many times. The chain is built from TRBV5-1 and TRBJ1-1; a possible D gene is TRBD1 (6 bases). The CDR3 consists of 15 residues. The V gene's germline CDR1 is SGHRS and CDR2 YFSETQ. Trimming shortened V by 0 bases and J by 9 bases, and 18 bases separated the two germline ends. The CDR3 nucleotides are TGCGCCAGCAGCTTGGCCAGGGGCGGCAGAATTAAAGCTTTCTTT. Translated: CASSLARGGRIKAFF.

This chain uses TRBV5-6 with TRBJ2-2, with 8 bases aligning to TRBD2. The V segment lost 0 bases and the J segment 4 bases; nucleotides outside the gene matches: 8. The CDR3 consists of 17 residues. Germline V gives CDR1 SGHDT, CDR2 YYEEEE. CDR3 DNA sequence: TGTGCCAGCAGCTTGGGCAGAGGGACTAGTGGCACCGGGGAGCTGTTTTTT. This sequence encodes CASSLGRGTSGTGELFF.

This clonotype was counted ten times or more. The chain uses TRBV6-1 and TRBJ2-7; D is perhaps TRBD2 (5 bases). CDR1 is MNHNS, CDR2 SASEGT, per germline. This CDR3 comprises 13 residues. The V end lost 7 bases, the J end lost 6 bases, and 16 bases lay between the germline ends. CDR3 protein: CASMTGMAGEQYF. The CDR3, as DNA: TGTGCCAGCATGACCGGGATGGCCGGCGAGCAGTACTTC.

For this clonotype: Given a much more abundant clone one base away, this may be a read error. The chain has TRBV6-5 and TRBJ2-7; TRBD1 might be the D (7 bases). Germline lookup yields CDR1 MNHEY and CDR2 SVGAGI. V lost 2 bases to trimming and J lost 2 bases, with 16 bases between them. This CDR3 has 16 amino acids. The CDR3 spells CASSYGGQGGAYEQYF. In nucleotides, the CDR3 is TGTGCCAGCAGTTACGGGGGTCAGGGGGGCGCCTACGAGCAGTACTTC.

There are many counts of this clonotype. The chain joins TRBV6-1 to TRBJ1-2; D gene unclear. The germline V gene encodes CDR1 MNHNS and CDR2 SASEGT. This CDR3 region has 15 residues. Trimming removed 9 bases at V and 2 bases at J, with 19 bases between. The CDR3 DNA sequence: TGTGCCAGTTCCCTTGGACCGATAGTGAACTATGGCTACACCTTC. Its translation is CASSLGPIVNYGYTF.

The V gene is TRBV7-6, the J gene TRBJ2-3; the D is unclear. V was shortened by 5 bases and J by 8 bases, with 14 bases between the two germline ends. The CDR3 extends over 13 amino acids. Germline CDR1 is SGHVS and CDR2 is FNYEAQ. The CDR3 is CASSPGESVTQYF. The CDR3 nucleotides are TGTGCCAGCAGCCCCGGAGAATCGGTTACGCAGTATTTT.

This clonotype came up many times. This chain joins TRBV3-1 and TRBJ2-7; 7 bases are a match to TRBD1. J gave up 6 bases and V 1 base, and 6 bases lay outside the gene matches. The CDR3 has 14 residues. The V gene's germline CDR1 is LGHDT and CDR2 YNNKEL (reference sequence). The CDR3 DNA follows: TGTGCCAGCAGCCAAGGCGGACAGGTTGCCGAGCAGTACTTC. Translating gives CASSQGGQVAEQYF.

This clonotype has just a few counts. The J gene is TRBJ1-2, the V gene TRBV29-1; the match to TRBD1 covers 7 bases. The CDR3 is 11 amino acids. Germline-derived CDR1 and CDR2 are SQVTM and ANQGSEA. With V trimmed by 4 bases and J by 4 bases, 0 bases remained unmatched. The CDR3 DNA reads TGCAGCGTTGGGACAGGCTATGGCTACACCTTC. Translation: CSVGTGYGYTF. The whole variable domain, filled in from reference TRBV29-1 and TRBJ1-2, reads SAVISQKPSRDICQRGTSLTIQCQVDSQVTMMFWYRQQPGQSLTLIATANQGSEATYESGFVIDKFPISRPNLTFSTLTVSNMSPEDSSIYLCSVGTGYGYTFGSGTRLTVV.

This clonotype was counted ten times or more. The rearrangement joins TRBV7-2 to TRBJ1-1; 7 bases fit TRBD1. V shed 5 bases, J shed 0 bases, and the junction held 6 bases outside the gene matches. The CDR3 length is 15 residues. Germline-derived CDR1 and CDR2 are SGHTA and FQGNSA. CDR3 sequence (DNA): TGTGCCAGCAGCCGTACAGGGGCCATGAACACTGAAGCTTTCTTT. The encoded protein is CASSRTGAMNTEAFF.

The chain has TRBV7-2 and TRBJ1-1, with TRBD1 matching over 7 bases. CDR3 length: 15 amino acids. Unmatched junction bases numbered 6, after V lost 5 bases and J lost 0 bases. Germline CDR1 is SGHTA and CDR2 is FQGNSA. The CDR3 sequence is CASSRGGQMNTEAFF. In DNA form, the CDR3 reads TGTGCCAGCAGCCGGGGGGGACAGATGAACACTGAAGCTTTCTTT.

With regard to this clonotype: A much more abundant neighbour one base away suggests this may be a read error. The chain uses TRBV20-1 and TRBJ1-1; D is unclear. Germline loops: CDR1 DFQATT, CDR2 SNEGSKA (reference sequence). This CDR3 is 14 amino acids long. In DNA, the CDR3 is TGCAGTGCTAGAGCGGGCAGTTTAAACACTGAAGCTTCCTTT. Its translation: CSARAGSLNTEASF.

In its sample, this clonotype is medium-sized. The V gene is TRBV30, the J gene TRBJ1-1; D not resolved. V dropped 1 base and J dropped 0 bases, with 12 bases sitting between them. Germline V gives CDR1 GTSNPN, CDR2 SVGIG (reference sequence). This CDR3 has 15 amino acids. The CDR3 region is CAWSGNPALNTEAFF. The CDR3 nucleotides read TGTGCCTGGAGTGGGAACCCTGCTTTGAACACTGAAGCTTTCTTT.

This clonotype showed up many times. J is TRBJ2-7 and V is TRBV5-5, with a possible D match to TRBD2 (5 bases). This CDR3 is built from 12 residues. V lost 2 bases and J lost 9, with 12 bases in between. The germline V gene has CDR1 SGHKS and CDR2 YYEKEE (reference sequence). CDR3 DNA: TGTGCCAGCAGCTTATTGGGTGAGGGGCAGTACTTC. Its translation is CASSLLGEGQYF.

Of note for this clonotype: This clone may be a read error of a much larger clone one base away. The chain employs TRBV28 and TRBJ2-2, with D maybe TRBD1 (6 bases). V was clipped by 10 bases and J by 4 bases, with 16 bases between them. Germline CDR1 reads MDHEN; CDR2 reads SYDVKM. The CDR3 totals 14 residues. CDR3 nucleotides: TGTGCCACCTACCAGACGGACAGCACCGGGGAGCTGTTTTTT. This encodes CATYQTDSTGELFF. Variable domain in full (rest from reference TRBV28 and TRBJ2-2): DVKVTQSSRYLVKRTGEKVFLECVQDMDHENMFWYRQDPGLGLRLIYFSYDVKMKEKGDIPEGYSVSREKKERFSLILESASTNQTSMYLCATYQTDSTGELFFGEGSRLTVL.

Points on this clonotype: This could be a read error, since a much larger clone is one nucleotide away. The V and J genes are TRBV6-2 or TRBV6-3 and TRBJ1-1, with D uncertain. This CDR3 is built from 13 residues. With 6 bases removed from V and 6 bases from J, the gap between germline ends came to 14 bases. CDR1 is MNHEY and CDR2 is SVGEGT in the germline V gene. Here the CDR3 reads CASRAGPFAEAFF. Here the CDR3 DNA reads TGTGCCAGCAGAGCCGGGCCTTTTGCTGAAGCTTTCTTT.

This clonotype was seen repeatedly, ten times or more. This chain connects TRBV7-8 to TRBJ2-3; D call uncertain. This CDR3 has 13 amino acids. Trimming shortened V by 9 bases and J by 3 bases, and 13 bases separated the two germline ends. The germline gives CDR1 SGHVS, CDR2 FQNEAQ. The CDR3 bases are TGTGCCAGTGGGCGTCGTGGGACAGATACGCAGTATTTT. As protein: CASGRRGTDTQYF.

There are many counts of this clonotype. CDR3 in amino acids: CASTEVGIYTEAFF. The CDR3 DNA reads TGTGCCAGTACAGAGGTAGGGATCTACACTGAAGCTTTCTTT. This chain links TRBV19 with TRBJ1-1; no firm D call. Trimming took off 7 bases at V and 3 bases at J, with 15 bases between the two ends. The CDR3 sequence is 14 residues long. CDR1 and CDR2 (germline): LNHDA, SQIVND (reference sequence).

This clonotype occurred many times. The chain carries TRBV5-1 and TRBJ1-4; TRBD1 is a possible D gene (5 bases). The CDR3 length is 17 residues. Germline V gene sequence: CDR1 SGHRS, CDR2 YFSETQ. The ends were cut back, 1 base at V and 5 bases at J, with 18 bases in the middle. Here the CDR3 DNA reads TGCGCCAGCAGCTTGCGTCCCAGGGACGGGGTCAATGAAAAACTGTTTTTT. Its protein is CASSLRPRDGVNEKLFF.

This clonotype was seen ten or more times. This chain connects TRBV13 to TRBJ2-3; D is undetermined. This CDR3 comprises 12 residues. The germline CDR1 and CDR2 sequences are PRHDT and FYEKMQ (reference sequence). V lost 4 bases and J lost 3, with 5 bases in between. The CDR3 is CASSYFTDTQYF. In DNA, the CDR3 is TGTGCCAGCAGCTACTTTACAGATACGCAGTATTTT.

This clonotype was detected many times. The V gene is TRBV6-2 or TRBV6-3, the J gene TRBJ2-1; D gene unclear. CDR1 MNHEY and CDR2 SVGEGT come from the germline V gene. V was pared by 5 bases and J by 2 bases, with 19 bases between. CDR3 length equals 17 residues. CDR3 loop: CASSPAVFRPTYNEQFF. The CDR3 DNA is TGTGCCAGCAGTCCCGCAGTATTTCGGCCGACCTACAATGAGCAGTTCTTC.

The chain recombines TRBV19 with TRBJ2-6, with D hard to call. CDR3 size: 15 residues. Germline V gene data show CDR1 as LNHDA and CDR2 as SQIVND (reference sequence). The V end lost 3 bases, the J end lost 4 bases, and 10 bases lay between the germline ends. The CDR3 spells CASSISRAGANVLTF. CDR3 DNA sequence: TGTGCCAGTAGTATCTCTCGGGCCGGGGCCAACGTCCTGACTTTC.

This clonotype was observed at least ten times. The chain joins TRBV5-5 to TRBJ1-2; D unclear. The germline V and J ends were trimmed by 1 base and 0 bases, with 10 bases remaining between them. Germline-derived CDR1 and CDR2 are SGHKS and YYEKEE (reference sequence). There are 15 residues in the CDR3. The CDR3 loop is CASSLTPTANYGYTF. CDR3 bases: TGTGCCAGCAGCTTGACGCCTACCGCTAACTATGGCTACACCTTC.

This clonotype was recorded at least ten times. The V call is TRBV12-3 or TRBV12-4, the J call TRBJ2-1, with 8 bases that match TRBD2. The CDR3 has 16 amino acids. V dropped 5 bases and J dropped 5; count of bases not matched to a gene: 11. The CDR3 DNA is TGTGCCAGCAGTGCCTGGGGGGCGGGGGGAAACAATGAGCAGTTCTTC. Translated, it gives CASSAWGAGGNNEQFF.

About this clonotype: Since a much larger clone is just one base distant, this may be a read error. The J gene is TRBJ2-7, the V gene TRBV7-2, with TRBD2 matching over 8 bases. The J call may be in error: the DNA end matches TRBJ2-1 better. The CDR3 consists of 15 residues. Germline values: CDR1 SGHTA, CDR2 FQGNSA. The CDR3 here is CASNPPAGGSYEQFF. In DNA form, the CDR3 reads TGTGCCAGCAACCCCCCCGCGGGGGGATCCTACGAGCAGTTCTTC.

This clonotype was observed many times. The CDR3, as DNA: TGTGCCAGCAGCGTTGACGCGGGACTAGGTGGAAATGAGCAGTTCTTC. Its protein product is CASSVDAGLGGNEQFF. The chain carries TRBV6-5 and TRBJ2-1; TRBD2 matches 8 bases. Germline values: CDR1 MNHEY, CDR2 SVGAGI. V was clipped by 6 bases and J by 7 bases; unmatched bases: 14. The CDR3 is made up of 16 amino acids.

This clonotype was counted only a few times. The chain carries TRBV6-1 and TRBJ1-5, with 11 bases identical to TRBD1. This CDR3 region has 15 residues. Germline CDR1 and CDR2: MNHNS and SASEGT. V dropped 5 bases and J dropped 7; count of bases not matched to a gene: 7. In nucleotides, the CDR3 is TGTGCCAGCAGTACCGGACAGGGGGCGAACCAGCCCCAGCATTTT. It yields the protein CASSTGQGANQPQHF.

This clonotype was detected many times. The rearrangement joins TRBV19 to TRBJ1-5, with 7 bases identical to TRBD1. Trimming at V came to 5 bases and at J to 1 base, leaving 5 bases not matched to a gene. The CDR3 is 15 residues long. Germline V CDR1 and CDR2: LNHDA, SQIVND (reference sequence). The CDR3 spells CASSPQGVSNQPQHF. The DNA for the CDR3 is TGTGCCAGTAGTCCCCAGGGGGTGAGCAATCAGCCCCAGCATTTT.